Following are 31 T cell receptor beta chains from one sample sequenced in a study of blood T cell repertoires in COVID-19. Profiling relied on immunoSEQ multiplex PCR, and the TCRdb table lists in-frame clones only, not all of them. Of 250,000 to 300,000 clones detected, approximately 90% appear once; the ten largest clones hold around 2%. The sequenced material came from peripheral blood. These receptors were collected from a young woman with COVID-19, enrolled during active disease.

The V and J genes are TRBV7-9 and TRBJ2-7; TRBD2 matches at 11 bases. J lost 7 bases, V lost 9 bases, and 11 bases had no gene match. Germline V gene sequence: CDR1 SEHNR, CDR2 FQNEAQ (reference sequence). This CDR3 has 14 residues. CDR3 protein: CASSGLLAGEEQYF. The CDR3 nucleotides read TGTGCCAGTTCTGGCCTACTAGCGGGAGAAGAGCAGTACTTC. The full variable domain, in which reference TRBV7-9 and TRBJ2-7 provide the parts outside the CDR3, is DTGVSQNPRHKITKRGQNVTFRCDPISEHNRLYWYRQTLGQGPEFLTYFQNEAQLEKSRLLSDRFSAERPKGSFSTLEIQRTEQGDSAMYLCASSGLLAGEEQYFGPGTRLTVT.

CDR3 protein: CAWSTGGNTEAFF. CDR3 DNA sequence: TGTGCCTGGAGTACGGGAGGCAACACTGAAGCTTTCTTT. The J gene is TRBJ1-1, the V gene TRBV30; D not resolved. V was cut by 2 bases and J by 2 bases, with 9 bases left in between. CDR1 GTSNPN and CDR2 SVGIG come from the germline V gene (reference sequence). The CDR3 is 13 residues long.

The gene calls are TRBV25-1 and TRBJ1-4; D gene unclear. This CDR3 is built from 14 residues. Germline assignment: CDR1 MGHDK and CDR2 SYGVNS. The V and J ends lost 3 bases and 7 bases respectively, with 12 bases between them. The CDR3 loop is CASSDKRMGEKLFF. The CDR3 nucleotides read TGTGCCAGCAGTGATAAGAGGATGGGTGAAAAACTGTTTTTT. Variable domain in full (rest from reference TRBV25-1 and TRBJ1-4): EADIYQTPRYLVIGTGKKITLECSQTMGHDKMYWYQQDPGMELHLIHYSYGVNSTEKGDLSSESTVSRIRTEHFPLTLESARPSHTSQYLCASSDKRMGEKLFFGSGTQLSVL.

The chain couples TRBV9 to TRBJ1-1; maybe TRBD1 (6 bases). This CDR3 is 16 amino acids long. Germline V gives CDR1 SGDLS, CDR2 YYNGEE. Trimming cost V 0 bases and J 3 bases, with 15 bases left between them. The CDR3 is CASSVDPQQGYTEAFF. The CDR3 DNA reads as TGTGCCAGCAGCGTAGACCCCCAACAGGGTTACACTGAAGCTTTCTTT.

The V gene is TRBV2, the J gene TRBJ2-7, with 13 bases that match TRBD2. CDR1 and CDR2 (germline): SNHLY, FYNNEI. This CDR3 is 16 amino acids long. V shed 6 bases and J 0 bases; nucleotides not matched to a gene: 5. The CDR3 spells CASSRGTSGNSYEQYF. CDR3 DNA: TGTGCCAGCAGCCGAGGGACTAGCGGGAACTCCTACGAGCAGTACTTC.

This chain connects TRBV7-8 to TRBJ2-2; TRBD1 matches at 8 bases. This CDR3 is 15 amino acids long. Unmatched junction bases numbered 7, after V lost 3 bases and J lost 7 bases. Germline lookup yields CDR1 SGHVS and CDR2 FQNEAQ. The CDR3 here is CASSLTQGAGGELFF. The CDR3 bases are TGTGCCAGCAGCTTGACTCAGGGGGCAGGCGGGGAGCTGTTTTTT.

The genes are TRBV2 and TRBJ1-5; D uncertain. Germline V gene sequence: CDR1 SNHLY, CDR2 FYNNEI. Trimming took 7 bases from V and 9 from J, leaving 10 bases between them. This CDR3 contains 11 residues. CDR3 sequence (DNA): TGTGCCAGCAAAACCACGGGGCCCCAGCATTTT. Translation gives CASKTTGPQHF.

The V call is TRBV5-1, the J call TRBJ2-7, with D possibly being TRBD2 (5 bases). V shed 4 bases and J shed 0 bases, with 14 bases lying between them. From germline, CDR1 is SGHRS and CDR2 YFSETQ. The CDR3 runs to 15 residues. The CDR3 sequence is CASSIGEMGSYEQYF. Written as DNA, the CDR3 is TGCGCCAGCAGCATCGGGGAGATGGGCTCCTACGAGCAGTACTTC.

The rearrangement joins TRBV29-1 to TRBJ2-7; TRBD1 matches at 11 bases. Germline assignment: CDR1 SQVTM and CDR2 ANQGSEA. The CDR3 loop spans 14 amino acids. Germline trimming cut 4 bases from V and 7 bases from J; bases unmatched to any gene: 9. The CDR3 reads CSVAGDRGVGEQYF. In DNA form, the CDR3 reads TGCAGCGTTGCCGGGGACAGGGGGGTGGGTGAGCAGTACTTC.

This clone was detected only once. The gene calls are TRBV19 and TRBJ1-5; TRBD1 matches 8 bases. CDR3 size: 14 residues. The ends lost 6 bases at V and 5 bases at J; junction bases unmatched: 6. The germline gives CDR1 LNHDA, CDR2 SQIVND (reference sequence). DNA of the CDR3: TGTGCCAGTAGGTATGACAGGGGTCATCAGCCCCAGCATTTT. This encodes CASRYDRGHQPQHF.

The chain links TRBV15 to TRBJ2-7; no clear D gene. From germline, CDR1 is LNHNV and CDR2 YYDKDF (reference sequence). CDR3 size: 13 residues. Trimming took off 0 bases at V and 2 bases at J, with 5 bases between the two ends. The CDR3 loop reads CATSRERAYEQYF. In DNA, the CDR3 is TGTGCCACCAGCAGAGAGCGCGCCTACGAGCAGTACTTC.

The V gene is TRBV7-8, the J gene TRBJ2-7, with D tentatively TRBD1 (5 bases). Trimming cost V 4 bases and J 4 bases, with 8 bases left between them. Germline V CDR1 and CDR2: SGHVS, FQNEAQ. The CDR3 has 12 amino acids. CDR3 bases: TGTGCCAGCAGCTCCCCAGGGTACGAGCAGTACTTC. This gives the protein CASSSPGYEQYF.

The CDR3 loop is CASLGGRGSRNTGELFF. CDR3 nucleotides: TGTGCCAGCCTCGGGGGGAGGGGGTCTAGGAACACCGGGGAGCTGTTTTTT. This chain joins TRBV19 and TRBJ2-2; possibly TRBD2 for D (7 bases). The CDR3 is 17 residues long. V lost 9 bases to trimming and J lost 1 base, with 21 bases between them. Germline lookup yields CDR1 LNHDA and CDR2 SQIVND (reference sequence).

This chain connects TRBV5-4 to TRBJ2-1, with a weak D call TRBD2 (6 bases). The CDR3 loop spans 16 amino acids. Trimming removed 3 bases from V and 10 bases from J, with 23 bases in between. Per germline, CDR1 SGHNT and CDR2 YYREEE (reference sequence). For the CDR3, the DNA is TGTGCCAGCAGCTCCCTAGTTGGCGGGATTCATAGGGAGCAGTTCTTC. Protein sequence: CASSSLVGGIHREQFF.

The chain carries TRBV5-1 and TRBJ2-1, with TRBD1 as a possible D gene (7 bases). The CDR3 extends over 14 amino acids. The V and J ends lost 0 bases and 9 bases respectively, with 13 bases between them. Germline V lookup: CDR1 SGHRS, CDR2 YFSETQ. The CDR3, as DNA: TGCGCCAGCAGCTTGGACGGAGGGGGCGGTGAGCAGTTCTTC. Translation: CASSLDGGGGEQFF.

V usage is TRBV30 and J usage is TRBJ1-2; no reliable D call. Between the trimmed V and J ends, which lost 1 base and 5 bases, there was a span of 11 bases. CDR1 is GTSNPN, CDR2 SVGIG, per germline (reference sequence). The length of the CDR3 is 13 residues. CDR3 protein: CAWSGEVGYGYTF. CDR3 sequence (DNA): TGTGCCTGGAGTGGAGAGGTTGGGTATGGCTACACCTTC.

This rearrangement joins TRBV5-1 to TRBJ2-5, with TRBD1 matching over 10 bases. The CDR3 spans 15 residues. Germline CDR1 and CDR2: SGHRS and YFSETQ. V lost 4 bases, J lost 5 bases, and 8 bases stayed unmatched. The CDR3 bases are TGCGCCAGCAGCACGGGACAGGGGATAACGGAGACCCAGTACTTC. Its translation: CASSTGQGITETQYF.

The chain carries TRBV6-5 and TRBJ2-2; 10 bases map to TRBD2. The V gene's germline CDR1 is MNHEY and CDR2 SVGAGI. CDR3 length: 15 amino acids. Trimming cost V 3 bases and J 7 bases; bases outside gene matches: 5. CDR3 coding DNA: TGTGCCAGCAGTTATCCAGCGGGAGGGGTCGGGGAGCTGTTTTTT. Amino acids: CASSYPAGGVGELFF.

The chain joins TRBV5-4 to TRBJ2-7; 14 positions match TRBD2. Per germline, CDR1 SGHNT and CDR2 YYREEE (reference sequence). V was clipped by 2 bases and J by 3 bases; unmatched bases: 4. This CDR3 has 16 amino acids. The CDR3 DNA is TGTGCCAGCAGCTTAACCGGGACTAGCGGGAGCTACGAGCAGTACTTC. This translates into CASSLTGTSGSYEQYF.

As DNA, the CDR3 is TGTGCCAGTAACCCGGACAGGGTCGGGGCCAACGTCCTGACTTTC. This encodes CASNPDRVGANVLTF. The chain employs TRBV19 and TRBJ2-6; 8 bases align to TRBD1. Trimming took 7 bases from V and 4 from J; bases not matched to a gene: 6. The CDR3 covers 15 residues. Germline CDR1 is LNHDA and CDR2 is SQIVND (reference sequence).

The chain combines TRBV5-1 with TRBJ2-7, with 9 bases aligning to TRBD2. Trimming took 5 bases from V and 5 from J; bases not matched to a gene: 14. Germline assignment: CDR1 SGHRS and CDR2 YFSETQ. CDR3 length equals 16 residues. The CDR3 nucleotides read TGCGCCAGCAGTTCCCCTTTAGCGGGAGAGGGCGACGAGCAGTACTTC. This translates into CASSSPLAGEGDEQYF.

The CDR3 sequence is CASSPWGGTVQETQYF. CDR3 in DNA: TGTGCCAGCAGCCCATGGGGAGGGACGGTCCAAGAGACCCAGTACTTC. The J gene is TRBJ2-5, the V gene TRBV7-9; TRBD2 agrees at 7 bases. The length of the CDR3 is 16 residues. Germline V gene sequence: CDR1 SEHNR, CDR2 FQNEAQ (reference sequence). V shed 5 bases and J 1 base; nucleotides not matched to a gene: 10.

The chain uses TRBV29-1 and TRBJ1-3; unclear D gene. Germline V lookup: CDR1 SQVTM, CDR2 ANQGSEA. Between the trimmed V and J ends, which lost 4 bases and 0 bases, there was a span of 13 bases. There are 15 residues in the CDR3. The CDR3 bases are TGCAGCGTTGGAGGCAGCCTAAGCTCTGGAAACACCATATATTTT. Translation gives CSVGGSLSSGNTIYF.

The rearrangement uses TRBV5-1 and TRBJ2-1; a weak D match, TRBD2 (6 bases). Deletions cut 4 bases from V and 2 bases from J, with 16 bases between. The CDR3 is 16 residues long. Germline V CDR1 and CDR2: SGHRS, YFSETQ. CDR3 amino acids: CASSEGGPTAYNEQFF. The CDR3 bases are TGCGCCAGCAGCGAAGGAGGGCCGACGGCCTACAATGAGCAGTTCTTC.

This sequence joins TRBV29-1 and TRBJ2-1; 7 bases are shared with TRBD2. Germline assignment: CDR1 SQVTM and CDR2 ANQGSEA. The CDR3 is 13 amino acids. Trimming took 4 bases from V and 6 from J; bases not matched to a gene: 6. The CDR3 is CSVGSSGGNEQFF. The CDR3 DNA is TGCAGCGTTGGGTCCTCGGGGGGCAATGAGCAGTTCTTC.

The chain is built from TRBV27 and TRBJ1-6; TRBD1 is a possible D gene (5 bases). Germline V gene lookup returns CDR1 MNHEY and CDR2 SMNVEV (reference sequence). The CDR3 spans 14 residues. Between the trimmed V and J ends, which lost 4 bases and 8 bases, there was a span of 12 bases. DNA for the CDR3: TGTGCCAGCAGTTATAAGGGGCAAGATTCACCCCTCCACTTT. This gives the protein CASSYKGQDSPLHF.

The chain combines TRBV6-5 with TRBJ2-1; 8 bases line up with TRBD2. This CDR3 has 16 amino acids. Losses at the gene ends were 4 bases for V and 2 bases for J; bases not matched to a gene: 7. Germline V gene lookup returns CDR1 MNHEY and CDR2 SVGAGI. This CDR3 reads CASSWGSGITYNEQFF. DNA of the CDR3: TGTGCCAGCAGTTGGGGTAGCGGGATCACCTACAATGAGCAGTTCTTC.

V gene TRBV28 combines with J gene TRBJ1-2, with a tentative D call TRBD1 (6 bases). The CDR3 has 16 residues. Germline CDR1 reads MDHEN; CDR2 reads SYDVKM. Trimming left V 4 bases short and J 0 bases short, with 15 bases between. The CDR3 region has the DNA TGTGCCAGCAGTTCCTCTCGAGGGGGACCTAACTATGGCTACACCTTC. It is translated as CASSSSRGGPNYGYTF.

By sample fraction, this clone is large (0.1 to 1%). The rearrangement uses TRBV6-5 and TRBJ2-7; TRBD1 matches 11 bases. This CDR3 has 15 residues. V lost 4 bases and J lost 3; bases outside the gene matches: 5. Germline V gives CDR1 MNHEY, CDR2 SVGAGI. Here the CDR3 DNA reads TGTGCCAGCAGTTCCCAGGGGACAGGGGGCTACGAGCAGTACTTC. Its translation is CASSSQGTGGYEQYF.

This chain joins TRBV5-4 and TRBJ2-3; 9 bases match TRBD2. This CDR3 spans 17 amino acids. Germline loops: CDR1 SGHNT, CDR2 YYREEE (reference sequence). The ends lost 0 bases at V and 4 bases at J; junction bases unmatched: 9. The CDR3 sequence: CASSLVGVAGVADTQYF. The DNA for the CDR3 is TGTGCCAGCAGCTTGGTTGGCGTAGCGGGAGTGGCAGATACGCAGTATTTT.

The gene calls are TRBV7-2 and TRBJ2-1; the match to TRBD2 covers 14 bases. V gave up 4 bases and J gave up 7 bases; unmatched junction bases: 6. The CDR3 has 16 amino acids. Per the germline V gene, CDR1 is SGHTA and CDR2 is FQGNSA. CDR3 residues: CASSYIGTSGRNEQFF. The CDR3 DNA follows: TGTGCCAGCAGCTATATAGGGACTAGCGGGAGAAATGAGCAGTTCTTC.